The entry below gives a single TCR beta chain sequence along with its context. What it recognizes is unknown. The authors sorted CD4+ naive, central memory, regulatory and stem cell-like memory cells via CD45RO/CCR7/CD25/CD127/CD95/CD27. CDR1 and CDR2 from the germline V gene are MNHNS and SASEGT. The V end lost 6 bases, the J end lost 6 bases, and 18 bases lay between the germline ends. This CDR3 is built from 15 residues. The entirety of the isolated RNA underwent reverse transcription, so expressed TCRB transcripts were sequenced. Clones were read by immunoSEQ multiplex PCR, and TCRdb kept only the in-frame ones, dropping some. This table has around 44,000 clones, roughly 70% appearing once. The sample comes from a study of beta chain features in type 1 diabetes. Background on the study: All samples yielded 107,917,701 examined sorted cells.

General study points: Any HLA-type effect on TCRB rearrangement remained unresolved here. The study found fewer insertions and more deletions at VDJ junctions in type 1 diabetes patients. In every one of the four CD4+ subsets, TCRB CDR3s were moderately but significantly shorter in Type 1 diabetes patients.

The sequence was obtained from a woman under 30 with type 1 diabetes. The rearrangement uses TRBV6-1 and TRBJ1-5; a weak D match, TRBD1 (6 bases). Sequencing used Tregs from blood. CDR3 amino acids: CASSRLQQGFQPQHF. CDR3 nucleotides: TGTGCCAGCAGCCGACTCCAACAGGGCTTTCAGCCCCAGCATTTT.